Presented here are 27 T cell receptor beta chains from one specimen sequenced in a study of blood T cells in healthy people across ages. The authors ran a second PCR of about 7 to 11 cycles using a sample-barcoded 5' primer and a J-beta primer mix. A single record per CDR3 protein comes from TCRdb applying MiXCR to the 5' RACE reads. Of about 680,000 distinct CDR3 sequences in the sample, roughly 49% are singletons; the top ten hold roughly a third. The sequenced sample consisted of blood. The receptors come from a woman aged 60-70 years in good health.

This clonotype was recorded many times. The chain recombines TRBV29-1 with TRBJ2-3, with D maybe TRBD2 (6 bases). V shed 6 bases and J shed 2 bases, with 9 bases lying between them. Germline values: CDR1 SQVTM, CDR2 ANQGSEA. CDR3 length: 12 residues. Here the CDR3 DNA reads TGCAGCGTCCGGGACTCCACAGATACGCAGTATTTT. This encodes CSVRDSTDTQYF.

This clonotype has only a few counts. The rearrangement joins TRBV29-1 to TRBJ1-2, with unresolved D. The CDR3 totals 11 residues. Per germline, CDR1 SQVTM and CDR2 ANQGSEA. V was pared by 6 bases and J by 2 bases, with 7 bases between. DNA of the CDR3: TGCAGCGTGGGCACCAACTATGGCTACACCTTC. Its translation is CSVGTNYGYTF.

The V gene is TRBV4-3, the J gene TRBJ1-2, with TRBD1 identical over 11 bases. The CDR3 has 13 residues. Germline-derived CDR1 and CDR2 are LGHNA and YSLEER. Losses at the gene ends were 4 bases for V and 8 bases for J; bases not matched to a gene: 3. CDR3 nucleotides: TGCGCCAGCAGCCGGGACAGGGGGGACGGCTACACCTTC. Its translation: CASSRDRGDGYTF.

On this clonotype itself: The junction differs from germline at one of its ends, possibly a read error. The V gene is TRBV7-9, the J gene TRBJ1-2, with D unresolved. The CDR3 runs 12 residues. Looked up from germline, CDR1 is SEHNR and CDR2 is FQNEAQ (reference sequence). The DNA for the CDR3 is TGTACCAGCAGCTTAATTAACTATGGCTACACCTTC. This sequence encodes CTSSLINYGYTF. Looking up the rest from reference TRBV7-9 and TRBJ1-2 gives the full variable domain: DTGVSQNPRHKITKRGQNVTFRCDPISEHNRLYWYRQTLGQGPEFLTYFQNEAQLEKSRLLSDRFSAERPKGSFSTLEIQRTEQGDSAMYLCTSSLINYGYTFGSGTRLTVV.

This clonotype was found a few times. The V gene is TRBV6-2 or TRBV6-3, the J gene TRBJ2-4, with D maybe TRBD2 (6 bases). The DNA end is a closer match to TRBJ2-7, so the J assignment may be wrong. The CDR3 covers 15 residues. The V gene's germline CDR1 is MNHEY and CDR2 SVGEGT. In nucleotides, the CDR3 is TGTGCCAGCAGCCGGGACTCAGCTCGCCTTTACGAGCAGTACTTC. It yields the protein CASSRDSARLYEQYF.

The chain recombines TRBV7-2 with TRBJ2-5; D might be TRBD1 (6 bases). From germline, CDR1 is SGHTA and CDR2 FQGNSA. V lost 6 bases and J 5 bases, leaving 19 bases between the germline ends. The CDR3 length is 15 residues. In nucleotides, the CDR3 is TGTGCCAGCAGTCCTACGGGACAAAACTTTGAGACCCAGTACTTC. This gives the protein CASSPTGQNFETQYF.

This chain connects TRBV20-1 to TRBJ2-4; TRBD1 matches at 8 bases. The CDR3 is 14 amino acids. Germline lookup yields CDR1 DFQATT and CDR2 SNEGSKA (reference sequence). Trimming cost V 1 base and J 8 bases; bases outside gene matches: 7. Here the CDR3 reads CSARVTGGEYIQYF. Here the CDR3 DNA reads TGCAGTGCTAGAGTCACAGGGGGTGAATACATTCAGTACTTC.

This rearrangement joins TRBV7-9 to TRBJ2-1; TRBD2 is a possible D gene (5 bases). This CDR3 region has 15 residues. Germline V gives CDR1 SEHNR, CDR2 FQNEAQ (reference sequence). V was cut by 3 bases and J by 5 bases, with 14 bases left in between. Written as DNA, the CDR3 is TGTGCCAGCAGCTTGGGAGTAGCGCCCCACAATGAGCAGTTCTTC. Translated: CASSLGVAPHNEQFF. Looking up the rest from reference TRBV7-9 and TRBJ2-1 gives the full variable domain: DTGVSQNPRHKITKRGQNVTFRCDPISEHNRLYWYRQTLGQGPEFLTYFQNEAQLEKSRLLSDRFSAERPKGSFSTLEIQRTEQGDSAMYLCASSLGVAPHNEQFFGPGTRLTVL.

This clonotype was observed many times. The chain employs TRBV5-1 and TRBJ2-7; unclear D gene. The DNA end is a closer match to TRBJ2-5, so the J assignment may be wrong. The CDR3 contains 12 residues. Germline V gene data show CDR1 as SGHRS and CDR2 as YFSETQ. CDR3 bases: TGCGCCAGCAGCTTGGAGGCGGAGACCCAGTACTTC. Translation: CASSLEAETQYF.

The chain combines TRBV20-1 with TRBJ2-7; TRBD2 aligns across 11 bases. V lost 3 bases to trimming and J lost 4 bases; unmatched junction nucleotides: 8. The germline V gene has CDR1 DFQATT and CDR2 SNEGSKA (reference sequence). The CDR3 runs to 15 residues. The CDR3 reads CSASLAGGARYEQYF. The CDR3 DNA is TGCAGTGCTAGTCTAGCGGGAGGAGCCAGGTACGAGCAGTACTTC.

This chain connects TRBV7-2 to TRBJ2-3; a weak D match, TRBD2 (6 bases). The germline V gene encodes CDR1 SGHTA and CDR2 FQGNSA. The CDR3 totals 17 residues. Trimming pared 2 bases from V and 0 bases from J, leaving 15 bases between. The CDR3 protein is CASSLKGTFSSTDTQYF. CDR3 nucleotide sequence: TGTGCCAGCAGCTTAAAGGGGACTTTCTCTAGCACAGATACGCAGTATTTT. Using reference TRBV7-2 and TRBJ2-3 for the parts outside the CDR3, the full variable domain is GAGVSQSPSNKVTEKGKDVELRCDPISGHTALYWYRQSLGQGLEFLIYFQGNSAPDKSGLPSDRFSAERTGGSVSTLTIQRTQQEDSAVYLCASSLKGTFSSTDTQYFGPGTRLTVL.

This chain uses TRBV6-5 with TRBJ1-2; D might be TRBD1 (5 bases). The V gene's germline CDR1 is MNHEY and CDR2 SVGAGI. The CDR3 is made up of 15 amino acids. The V end was cut by 1 base, the J end by 4 bases, with 13 bases between. The CDR3 DNA reads as TGTGCCAGCAGTTACTACCGCGACAGTCTCTATGGCTACACCTTC. It specifies CASSYYRDSLYGYTF.

V usage is TRBV2 and J usage is TRBJ2-1; 10 bases agree with TRBD2. The CDR3 is 15 residues long. Germline values: CDR1 SNHLY, CDR2 FYNNEI. After removal of 7 bases from V and 8 bases from J, the junction contained 11 bases not matched to a gene. CDR3 protein: CASMPSGSRSDEQFF. Here the CDR3 DNA reads TGTGCCAGCATGCCTAGCGGGAGTCGATCGGATGAGCAGTTCTTC. Using reference TRBV2 and TRBJ2-1 for the parts outside the CDR3, the full variable domain is EPEVTQTPSHQVTQMGQEVILRCVPISNHLYFYWYRQILGQKVEFLVSFYNNEISEKSEIFDDQFSVERPDGSNFTLKIRSTKLEDSAMYFCASMPSGSRSDEQFFGPGTRLTVL.

This clonotype was picked up one time. The chain is built from TRBV3-1 and TRBJ1-2, with a weak D call TRBD1 (6 bases). V dropped 0 bases and J dropped 4 bases, with 12 bases sitting between them. This CDR3 is built from 15 residues. The germline V gene encodes CDR1 LGHDT and CDR2 YNNKEL (reference sequence). CDR3 amino acids: CASSQDRGAGYGYTF. The CDR3 DNA sequence: TGTGCCAGCAGCCAAGACAGGGGCGCAGGCTATGGCTACACCTTC. Full variable domain (remainder filled in from reference TRBV3-1 and TRBJ1-2): DTAVSQTPKYLVTQMGNDKSIKCEQNLGHDTMYWYKQDSKKFLKIMFSYNNKELIINETVPNRFSPKSPDKAHLNLHINSLELGDSAVYFCASSQDRGAGYGYTFGSGTRLTVV.

Concerning this clonotype itself: The junction departs from the called germline gene at one end, perhaps through a read error. The rearrangement uses TRBV6-5 and TRBJ1-5; TRBD1 matches at 9 bases. CDR1 is MNHEY, CDR2 SVGAGI, per germline. This CDR3 region has 14 residues. The CDR3 spells CASSWGQGRQPLHF. DNA of the CDR3: TGTGCCAGCAGTTGGGGACAGGGAAGACAGCCCCTGCATTTT.

CDR3 in amino acids: CATSRVTGRTGELFF. CDR3 sequence (DNA): TGTGCCACCAGCAGAGTGACGGGCCGGACCGGGGAGCTGTTTTTT. The chain recombines TRBV15 with TRBJ2-2; D remains ambiguous. From germline, CDR1 is LNHNV and CDR2 YYDKDF (reference sequence). Trimming removed 1 base from V and 5 bases from J, with 11 bases in between. CDR3 size: 15 residues.

The rearrangement joins TRBV20-1 to TRBJ1-2; D not resolved. The germline V gene has CDR1 DFQATT and CDR2 SNEGSKA (reference sequence). There are 13 residues in the CDR3. Trimming took off 0 bases at V and 3 bases at J, with 8 bases between the two ends. This CDR3 is CSAREQPYYGYTF. The DNA of the CDR3 is TGCAGTGCTAGAGAGCAGCCTTACTATGGCTACACCTTC.

The rearrangement links TRBV30 to TRBJ1-4, with D unresolved. Trimming pared 5 bases from V and 4 bases from J, leaving 14 bases between. This CDR3 is built from 14 residues. Germline V lookup: CDR1 GTSNPN, CDR2 SVGIG (reference sequence). The CDR3 DNA sequence: TGTGCCTGGGGCCTTGGGGTGGATAATGAAAAACTGTTTTTT. Its translation: CAWGLGVDNEKLFF.

Only a few counts were recorded for this clonotype. V and J are TRBV29-1 and TRBJ2-1; TRBD2 aligns across 15 bases. Trimming at V came to 5 bases and at J to 9 bases, leaving 8 bases not matched to a gene. The CDR3 covers 15 residues. Germline V lookup: CDR1 SQVTM, CDR2 ANQGSEA. The CDR3 spells CSVPGLAGGGGEQFF. CDR3 sequence (DNA): TGCAGCGTTCCTGGACTAGCGGGAGGGGGGGGTGAGCAGTTCTTC.

This clonotype was seen many times. V is TRBV7-2 and J is TRBJ2-7, with a weak D call TRBD2 (6 bases). Germline loops: CDR1 SGHTA, CDR2 FQGNSA. This CDR3 is built from 15 residues. V was clipped by 4 bases and J by 3 bases, with 16 bases between them. The CDR3 DNA reads as TGTGCCAGCAGCTCCGCCGGGAGTGGCTACTACGAGCAGTACTTC. Translated: CASSSAGSGYYEQYF.

The chain employs TRBV6-6 and TRBJ2-7, with 8 positions matching TRBD2. V lost 5 bases to trimming and J lost 7 bases; unmatched junction nucleotides: 13. The CDR3 totals 15 residues. Germline loops: CDR1 MNHNY, CDR2 SVGAGI (reference sequence). The CDR3 coding sequence is TGTGCCAGCAGTACCCGAGCGGGAGAAGGCAATGAGCAGTACTTC. Translated, it gives CASSTRAGEGNEQYF.

This clonotype was counted a few times. At one boundary the junction diverges from the germline segment, which might be a read error. V gene TRBV2 combines with J gene TRBJ2-1; 8 bases line up with TRBD2. Germline values: CDR1 SNHLY, CDR2 FYNNEI. The CDR3 covers 14 residues. CDR3 DNA: TGTGCCAGCACTGAACTAGCGGCCTACAATGAGCAGTTCTTC. Protein: CASTELAAYNEQFF.

The chain couples TRBV5-1 to TRBJ2-1; 14 nucleotides line up with TRBD2. Germline V gene sequence: CDR1 SGHRS, CDR2 YFSETQ. This CDR3 is built from 16 residues. Trimming took 2 bases from V and 8 from J; bases not matched to a gene: 6. CDR3 loop: CASSFTPGLAGDEQFF. The DNA of the CDR3 is TGCGCCAGCAGCTTCACCCCGGGACTAGCGGGGGATGAGCAGTTCTTC.

Concerning this clonotype: Its ends do not fully match the called genes, so a read error is possible. V usage is TRBV20-1 and J usage is TRBJ1-1; no definite D call. Per the germline V gene, CDR1 is DFQATT and CDR2 is SNEGSKA (reference sequence). The CDR3 extends over 15 amino acids. The CDR3 is CSARDWPTPNTGAFF. DNA for the CDR3: TGCAGTGCTAGAGATTGGCCTACGCCGAACACTGGAGCTTTCTTT.

As for this clonotype: A junction boundary mismatches the germline segment, possibly from a read error. The V call is TRBV27, the J call TRBJ2-1; 9 bases are shared with TRBD2. Germline values: CDR1 MNHEY, CDR2 SMNVEV (reference sequence). The CDR3 length is 15 residues. The CDR3 spells CAGSLTSGNYNEQFF. The DNA of the CDR3 is TGTGCCGGCAGTTTGACTAGCGGAAACTACAATGAGCAGTTCTTC.

This clonotype was seen a handful of times. J is TRBJ2-3 and V is TRBV4-3, with a tentative D call TRBD1 (6 bases). Trimming left V 3 bases short and J 6 bases short, with 25 bases between. CDR3 size: 18 residues. Germline CDR1 is LGHNA and CDR2 is YSLEER. The CDR3 protein is CASSHTIIRDTTADTQYF. In DNA form, the CDR3 reads TGCGCCAGCAGCCACACCATCATCCGGGACACGACGGCGGATACGCAGTATTTT.

This clonotype has ten or more counts. The V call is TRBV7-2, the J call TRBJ2-5; D gene uncertain. This CDR3 has 14 residues. Germline V lookup: CDR1 SGHTA, CDR2 FQGNSA. Trimming took 2 bases from V and 4 from J, leaving 11 bases between them. CDR3 residues: CASSLLGMGETQYF. The CDR3 coding sequence is TGTGCCAGCAGCTTATTAGGGATGGGAGAGACCCAGTACTTC.